The 2 T cell receptor beta chains in this list originate from one sample, sequenced in a study of CD8 T cells in ankylosing spondylitis. These receptors have no identified antigens. Study-wide points: Ankylosing spondylitis blood appeared to carry a characteristic TCR beta motif of roughly 8 highly homologous variants.

TCRdb reprocessed the 5' RACE reads via MiXCR and lists one record per CDR3 protein. The table records hundreds of thousands of distinct CDR3 sequences, around 19% of them present only once. The sample was blood, either unsorted or a sorted T cell fraction (not recorded which). These receptors came from a male donor with ankylosing spondylitis.

The chain employs TRBV9 and TRBJ2-3; the D gene is possibly TRBD2 (5 bases). CDR3 length: 14 amino acids. V dropped 1 base and J dropped 2 bases, with 8 bases sitting between them. Germline lookup yields CDR1 SGDLS and CDR2 YYNGEE. For the CDR3, the DNA is TGTGCCAGCAGCGTATACGGGGACACAGATACGCAGTATTTT. It translates to CASSVYGDTDTQYF. The full variable domain, with the rest looked up from reference TRBV9 and TRBJ2-3, is DSGVTQTPKHLITATGQRVTLRCSPRSGDLSVYWYQQSLDQGLQFLIQYYNGEERAKGNILERFSAQQFPDLHSELNLSSLELGDSALYFCASSVYGDTDTQYFGPGTRLTVL.

The chain combines TRBV20-1 with TRBJ2-5, with 10 bases identical to TRBD2. CDR1 and CDR2 from the germline V gene are DFQATT and SNEGSKA (reference sequence). This CDR3 contains 15 residues. V lost 0 bases, J lost 1 base, and 2 bases stayed unmatched. In nucleotides, the CDR3 is TGCAGTGCTAGAGAACTAGCGGGATCCCAAGAGACCCAGTACTTC. As protein: CSARELAGSQETQYF.